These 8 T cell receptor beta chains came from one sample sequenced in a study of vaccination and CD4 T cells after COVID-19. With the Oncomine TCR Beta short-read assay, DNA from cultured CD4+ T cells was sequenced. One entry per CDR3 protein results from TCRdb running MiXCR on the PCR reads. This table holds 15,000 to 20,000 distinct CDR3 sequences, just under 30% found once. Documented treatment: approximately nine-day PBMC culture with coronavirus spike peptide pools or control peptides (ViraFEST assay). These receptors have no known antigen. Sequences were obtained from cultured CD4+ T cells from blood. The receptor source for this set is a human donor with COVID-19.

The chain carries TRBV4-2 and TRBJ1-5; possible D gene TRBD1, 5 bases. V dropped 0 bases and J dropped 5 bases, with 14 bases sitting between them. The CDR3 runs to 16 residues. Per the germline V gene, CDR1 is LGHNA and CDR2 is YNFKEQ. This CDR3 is CASSQESQGRYQPQHF. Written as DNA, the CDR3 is TGTGCCAGCAGCCAAGAATCGCAGGGACGGTATCAGCCCCAGCATTTT.

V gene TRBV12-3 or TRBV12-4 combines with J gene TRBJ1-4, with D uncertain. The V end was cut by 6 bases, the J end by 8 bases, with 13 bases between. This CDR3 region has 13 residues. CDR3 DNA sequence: TGTGCCAGCAGCCAAAATCACGGGGAAAAACTGTTTTTT. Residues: CASSQNHGEKLFF.

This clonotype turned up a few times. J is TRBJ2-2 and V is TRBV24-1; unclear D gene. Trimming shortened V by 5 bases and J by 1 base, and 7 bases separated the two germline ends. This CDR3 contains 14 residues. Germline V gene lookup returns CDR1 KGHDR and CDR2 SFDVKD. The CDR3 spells CATSARGNTGELFF. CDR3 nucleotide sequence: TGTGCCACCAGTGCGCGAGGGAACACCGGGGAGCTGTTTTTT.

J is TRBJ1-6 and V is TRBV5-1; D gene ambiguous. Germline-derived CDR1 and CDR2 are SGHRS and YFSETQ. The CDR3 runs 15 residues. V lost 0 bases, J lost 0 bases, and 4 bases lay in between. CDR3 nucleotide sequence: TGCGCCAGCAGCTTGGAGAGCTCCTATAATTCACCCCTCCACTTT. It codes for CASSLESSYNSPLHF.

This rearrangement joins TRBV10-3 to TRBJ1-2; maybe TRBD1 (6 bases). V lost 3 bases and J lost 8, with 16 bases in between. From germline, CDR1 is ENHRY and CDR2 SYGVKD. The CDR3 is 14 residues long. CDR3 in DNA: TGTGCCATCAGTGAAGGAGGTCAGGGGAGAGGCTACACCTTC. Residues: CAISEGGQGRGYTF.

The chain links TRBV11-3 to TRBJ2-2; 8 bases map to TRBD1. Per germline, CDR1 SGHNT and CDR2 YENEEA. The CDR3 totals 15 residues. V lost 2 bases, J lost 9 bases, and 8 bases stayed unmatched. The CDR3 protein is CASSLSQGGARELFF. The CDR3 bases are TGTGCCAGCAGCTTATCACAGGGGGGCGCCAGGGAGCTGTTTTTT.

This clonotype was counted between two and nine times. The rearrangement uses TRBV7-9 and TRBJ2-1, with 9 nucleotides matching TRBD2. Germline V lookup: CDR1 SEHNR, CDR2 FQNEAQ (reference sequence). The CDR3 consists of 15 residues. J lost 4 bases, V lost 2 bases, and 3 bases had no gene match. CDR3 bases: TGTGCCAGCAGCTTACTAGCGGGGACTTACAATGAGCAGTTCTTC. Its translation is CASSLLAGTYNEQFF.

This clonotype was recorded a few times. The CDR3 sequence is CASSGLTGFYEQYF. CDR3 DNA: TGTGCCAGCAGCGGCCTGACAGGATTCTACGAGCAGTACTTC. The gene calls are TRBV7-2 and TRBJ2-7; a possible D gene is TRBD1 (6 bases). Per germline, CDR1 SGHTA and CDR2 FQGNSA. The CDR3 is made up of 14 amino acids. V lost 5 bases and J 3 bases, leaving 14 bases between the germline ends.